This T cell receptor (beta chain) is from a study of blood T cell repertoires in COVID-19. At the level of the study: T cells, B-cell-depleted T cells, or PBMCs provided the cDNA or gDNA that served as material.

V lost 1 base and J lost 2, with 9 bases in between. This CDR3 comprises 14 residues. The germline V gene encodes CDR1 SEHNR and CDR2 FQNEAQ (reference sequence). Sequenced by immunoSEQ multiplex PCR; TCRdb stores in-frame clones only, minus some. The data hold fewer than 500,000 clones, with over 85% observed a single time. The specimen sequenced was peripheral blood. V and J are TRBV7-9 and TRBJ2-7; D unresolved. This clonotype originated in a young man with COVID-19, enrolled during active disease. The CDR3 region is CASSLVRSTYEQYF. As DNA, the CDR3 is TGTGCCAGCAGCTTAGTGCGCTCCACCTACGAGCAGTACTTC.